These T cell receptor beta chains were read from a single sample in a study of chemoradiotherapy in HPV16-positive cancers. TCRdb's copy holds only in-frame clones and misses some; the assay was immunoSEQ multiplex PCR. The table lists 13,000 to 15,000 clones, nearly 70% of them singletons. Sample collection was performed from a patient who underwent chemoradiotherapy. The source is a human donor with HPV-associated anogenital cancer. Each CDR3 is given with its conserved first and last residue. D genes are given only for firm matches. Where a row states a size, it is once, few, many or the class of an expanded clone; other rows omit it.

TRBJ2-7,TRBV18,-,-,TGTGCCAGCTCCGTATTGGGCGATTTTTACGAGCAGTACTTC,CASSVLGDFYEQYF
TRBJ1-2,TRBV15,-,-,TGTGCCACCAGCAGAGAAGCAGGAGCTAACTATGGCTACACCTTC,CATSREAGANYGYTF
TRBJ2-1,TRBV11-2,-,-,TGTGCCAGCAGCACTGGCGGAGTCGGCTACAATGAGCAGTTCTTC,CASSTGGVGYNEQFF
TRBJ1-6,TRBV28,-,-,TGTGCCAGCAGTCCCGGAGGACAGCGCTATAATTCACCCCTCCACTTT,CASSPGGQRYNSPLHF
TRBJ1-4,TRBV28,TRBD1,large,TGTGCCAGCAGTTTCGAACAGGGGGCGAATGAAAAACTGTTTTTT,CASSFEQGANEKLFF
TRBJ2-1,TRBV5-4,TRBD2,-,TGTGCCAGCAGCTCCATCGGACTAGCGGGATCCTACAATGAGCAGTTCTTC,CASSSIGLAGSYNEQFF
TRBJ2-1,TRBV7-3,TRBD2,once,TGTGCCAGCAGCTTTGCTAGCGGCTACAATGAGCAGTTCTTC,CASSFASGYNEQFF
TRBJ1-5,TRBV4-1,TRBD1,-,TGCGCCAGCAGCCAAGCCCTCCAAACAGGGGATGGCAATCAGCCCCAGCATTTT,CASSQALQTGDGNQPQHF
TRBJ2-7,TRBV9,-,-,TGTGCCAGCAGCGCGACGACAGGAGCGTCCTACGAGCAGTACTTC,CASSATTGASYEQYF
TRBJ1-1,TRBV30,-,-,TGTGCCTGGATACCAGGGGCTGGTCTCACTGAAGCTTTCTTT,CAWIPGAGLTEAFF
TRBJ1-3,TRBV9,TRBD1,-,TGTGCCAGCAGCCCACAGGGGCTCAACTCTGGAAACACCATATATTTT,CASSPQGLNSGNTIYF
TRBJ2-1,TRBV27,-,-,TGTGCCAGCAGTTTATTAGGGGGTCGCTCCTACAATGAGCAGTTCTTC,CASSLLGGRSYNEQFF
TRBJ2-3,TRBV4-3,TRBD1,-,TGCGCCAGCAGCCATTATCAGGGGGCTGTGGGCACAGATACGCAGTATTTT,CASSHYQGAVGTDTQYF
TRBJ2-2,TRBV19,TRBD2,-,TGTGCCAGTAGTATACGGTCCGGGACTAGCGGGGGGGGAGCTCGCACCGGGGAGCTGTTTTTT,CASSIRSGTSGGGARTGELFF
TRBJ2-1,TRBV7-2,TRBD2,-,TGTGCCAGCAGCTTACAAAGCGGGGGGGCCTATGGTTCCTACAATGAGCAGTTCTTC,CASSLQSGGAYGSYNEQFF
TRBJ1-5,TRBV4-1,TRBD1,-,TGCGCCAGCAGCCAAGGGGGAGCCAGGGGGCCTCTGCCCCAGCATTTT,CASSQGGARGPLPQHF
TRBJ2-7,TRBV5-4,TRBD2,-,TGTGCCAGCAGCTTACCGGGACTAGCGAGCGAGCAGTACTTC,CASSLPGLASEQYF
TRBJ1-5,TRBV5-6,TRBD1,few,TGTGCCAGCAGCAAGACAGGGGTAAGCAATCAGCCCCAGCATTTT,CASSKTGVSNQPQHF
TRBJ1-5,TRBV2,TRBD1,-,TGTGCCAGCAGTGACAGGGGGAGCGAACAGCCCCAGCATTTT,CASSDRGSEQPQHF
TRBJ2-1,TRBV9,TRBD2,-,TGTGCCAGCAGCTCCGGGCTCACCGGGACTAGCGGCTACAATGAGCAGTTCTTC,CASSSGLTGTSGYNEQFF
TRBJ2-3,TRBV6-1,TRBD2,-,TGTGCCAGCACCGAACTAGCGGGAAGTTCAGATACGCAGTATTTT,CASTELAGSSDTQYF
TRBJ2-5,TRBV4-3,-,-,TGCGCCAGCAGCCAGGGGATCCAAGAGACCCAGTACTTC,CASSQGIQETQYF
TRBJ1-2,TRBV5-4,-,-,TGTGCCAGCAGCTTGTGGGGGGGGCCCACTCTCTACACCTTC,CASSLWGGPTLYTF
TRBJ2-7,TRBV7-2,-,-,TGTGCCAGCAGCTTAGTGGGAGAGCAGTACTTC,CASSLVGEQYF
TRBJ1-1,TRBV4-1,TRBD1,few,TGCGCCAGCAGCCATCCCGGACAGGGGGCCACTGAAGCTTTCTTT,CASSHPGQGATEAFF
TRBJ2-4,TRBV5-6,TRBD1,-,TGTGCCAGCAGCCCGCGACAGGGGGCACGCAACATTCAGTACTTC,CASSPRQGARNIQYF
TRBJ2-1,TRBV2,-,-,TGTGCCAGCAGTGATGGAGGGGGCTCCTACAATGAGCAGTTCTTC,CASSDGGGSYNEQFF
TRBJ1-2,TRBV6-4,-,-,TGTGCCAGCAGTGATCAGGGTTCGGGTGGCTACACCTTC,CASSDQGSGGYTF
TRBJ2-6,TRBV4-3,-,-,TGCGCCAGCAGCCGTGAACCTTCTGGGGCCAACGTCCTGACTTTC,CASSREPSGANVLTF
TRBJ1-4,TRBV5-6,-,-,TGTGCCAGCAGCCGGCAGCCCGGGGACAATGAAAAACTGTTTTTT,CASSRQPGDNEKLFF
TRBJ2-5,TRBV9,-,-,TGTGCCAGCAGCGTAGCTGGGGGGCAGGGGTACCAAGAGACCCAGTACTTC,CASSVAGGQGYQETQYF
TRBJ1-1,TRBV5-4,-,few,TGTGCCAGCAGCCCTGGACAGATGAACACTGAAGCTTTCTTT,CASSPGQMNTEAFF
TRBJ1-1,TRBV5-1,TRBD1,-,TGCGCCAGCAGGAAACAACCGACAGGGATGCTGAACACTGAAGCTTTCTTT,CASRKQPTGMLNTEAFF
TRBJ1-1,TRBV29-1,-,-,TGCAGCGGATCGGCAGACGGGGGGCCTACTGAAGCTTTCTTT,CSGSADGGPTEAFF
TRBJ2-3,TRBV7-2,-,-,TGTGCCAGCAGCTTGGCACCGACTAGGGGGGATACGCAGTATTTT,CASSLAPTRGDTQYF
TRBJ2-1,TRBV19,-,few,TGTGCCAGTAGTATACGGGACTACAATGAGCAGTTCTTC,CASSIRDYNEQFF
TRBJ1-3,TRBV30,-,few,TGTGCCTGGAGTGTAGATGGGTCCGGAAACACCATATATTTT,CAWSVDGSGNTIYF
TRBJ2-7,TRBV2,TRBD2,-,TGTGCCAGCAGTGAGCCAGGGGGACTAGCGGGGAAAGGCACCTACGAGCAGTACTTC,CASSEPGGLAGKGTYEQYF
TRBJ1-2,TRBV30,TRBD1,few,TGTGCCTTGAAAAACAGGGGCGTGGGGGGCTACACCTTC,CALKNRGVGGYTF
TRBJ2-5,TRBV5-1,TRBD2,-,TGCGCCAGCAGCTTGAGTGGGGCTAGCGGGAGCCAAGAGACCCAGTACTTC,CASSLSGASGSQETQYF
TRBJ1-3,TRBV5-1,TRBD1,-,TGCGCCAGCAGCACCGGACAGGCGGCAGGGAACACCATATATTTT,CASSTGQAAGNTIYF
TRBJ2-7,TRBV2,TRBD1,-,TGTGCCAGCAGTCAGACAGGGCACGAGCAGTACTTC,CASSQTGHEQYF
TRBJ2-5,TRBV20-1,-,-,TGCAGTGGGGGCAACCAAGAGACCCAGTACTTC,CSGGNQETQYF
TRBJ2-7,TRBV2,TRBD2,few,TGTGCCAGCAGTGACGGGGGGGTTTTCGCGGCTTACGAGCAGTACTTC,CASSDGGVFAAYEQYF
TRBJ2-1,TRBV25-1,-,-,TGTGCCAGCAGTGTGGAGTTTTACAATGAGCAGTTCTTC,CASSVEFYNEQFF
TRBJ2-1,TRBV6-5,-,-,TGTGCCAGCAGTTCGGACGGTTACAATGAGCAGTTCTTC,CASSSDGYNEQFF
TRBJ1-1,TRBV19,-,-,TGTGCCAGTAGCTTCGGGGTCACTGAAGCTTTCTTT,CASSFGVTEAFF
TRBJ2-7,TRBV30,TRBD2,-,TGTGCCTTTAGCGGGGGGGCGCCCGAGCAGTACTTC,CAFSGGAPEQYF
TRBJ1-1,TRBV5-4,-,-,TGTGCCAGCAGCCCCATTCGCGCCGTGACGAACACTGAAGCTTTCTTT,CASSPIRAVTNTEAFF
TRBJ2-2,TRBV5-1,TRBD2,few,TGCGCCAGCAGGGGACTAGCGGACACCGGGGAGCTGTTTTTT,CASRGLADTGELFF